Included here is one T cell receptor (beta chain) sequence, with context. Its antigen remains unknown. These data are taken from a study of T-cell memory formation after mild COVID-19. Broader study findings: CD8+ contracting clones occupied EMRA, while CD4+ ones occupied mainly CM and EM. A second wave expanding day 15 to 37 was CD4+-biased; contracting clones were balanced. Pre-infection memory carried some responding clones, suggesting that cross-reactive memory joined.

cDNA libraries for TCR alpha and TCR beta, carrying sample barcodes and UMIs, came from 5'RACE with constant-segment primers. TCRdb re-called the 5' RACE reads with MiXCR, one entry per CDR3 protein. The sample consists of about 240,000 distinct CDR3 sequences, 9.4% of them appearing once. The material sequenced was PBMCs or a T cell subset sorted from them (not recorded which). The clonotype comes from a man aged 18-30 years who had mild COVID-19 (a few samples of this study predate the infection). Cell type and time point are not known.

The CDR3 is CASSRTGEDTQYF. CDR3 coding DNA: TGCGCCAGCAGTAGGACAGGGGAAGATACGCAGTATTTT. J is TRBJ2-3 and V is TRBV10-1, with TRBD1 matching 9 bases. The ends lost 5 bases at V and 5 bases at J; junction bases unmatched: 2. The length of the CDR3 is 13 residues. Germline V CDR1 and CDR2: WNHNN, SYGVQD (reference sequence).